The T cell receptor (beta chain) under discussion was sequenced for a study of CD8 T cells in Susac syndrome (dated by TCRdb to about 2019). In the study overall: Whether CD8+ T cell activation and differentiation in Susac syndrome was antigen driven was tested using repertoire sequencing. The study compared CD8+ T cell repertoire clonality among about a dozen healthy donors, roughly 14 Susac syndrome patients and roughly 16 multiple sclerosis patients. Points the paper makes about the study in general: The number of individuals in the TCR sequencing and HLA analysis was recognized as being relatively small.

This clonotype came up once. It has no known antigen specificity. Per-base quality was not reported, and no clone a single base away is much larger than it. One read amounts to weak evidence. Peripheral blood CD8+ and CD4+ T cells from healthy donors, Susac syndrome patients and multiple sclerosis patients were profiled by high-throughput TCR beta sequencing. Multiple sclerosis controls were treatment-naive patients with stable or active relapsing-remitting disease fulfilling revised McDonald criteria. CD8+ TEMRA cells were enriched by FACS, while bulk CD8+ and CD4+ T cells were purified by magnetic negative isolation. Blood was collected in EDTA tubes and processed within 24 hours, with PBMCs isolated through density gradient centrifugation. PBMCs destined for TCR sequencing were cryopreserved in liquid nitrogen and later thawed in a 37 °C water bath. The sorted or isolated CD4+, CD8+ and CD8+ TEMRA cells reached a purity of at least 90%.

The CDR3 has 18 amino acids, counting the end cysteine and phenylalanine. Kept here is only the CDR3 DNA, which spans 54 bases and is read in frame from base 1. The CDR1 and CDR2 encoded by the germline V gene (reference sequence) are DFQATT and SNEGSKA. The germline V and J ends show losses of 0 bases and 4 bases respectively, and no gene match explains 15 bases of the junction. RNA was extracted using the RNeasy kit, and about 0.5 to 1 microgram was reverse transcribed with random hexamers. The immunoSEQ multiplex PCR assay, which covers 54 Vbeta and 13 Jbeta segments, was used to amplify TCR beta CDR3 regions. PCR amplification bias was corrected using a synthetic template baseline for primer optimization and computational correction. In the original analysis: Only productive sequences were kept, with reads annotated to V, D and J genes according to IMGT and analyzed in immunoSEQ Analyzer. To calculate clonality, Shannon entropy was normalized by log2 of the number of productive unique sequences and then subtracted from one. Public and private clones were assessed among the 100 most prevalent clones of each patient and control. Clones were defined as Susac-specific if absent from the healthy and MS cohorts, from more than 900 published viral clones and from other ImmuneACCESS disease sequences. Using fastp trimming at Q25 and MiXCR clonotype assembly, TCRdb reanalyzed the public sequencing data and kept in-frame beta chains. Rows with a matching CDR3 protein are joined into one entry that keeps the most common DNA and genes. These V and J calls originate from TCRdb's pipeline instead of the authors' own analysis. The sample has about 130,000 distinct CDR3 sequences on record, approximately 93% of them singletons. Together, the top ten hold over 0.3% of the sample.

Sequencing was performed on CD8+ T cells from PBMCs. The receptor was derived from a human donor with multiple sclerosis. The chain was built from TRBV20-1 and TRBJ1-2; a stretch of 9 junction bases matches TRBD1. The CDR3 loop reads CSAREPGQGPESPYGYTF. The DNA sequence is given as TGCAGTGCTAGAGAGCCGGGACAGGGTCCAGAATCGCCCTATGGCTACACCTTC.